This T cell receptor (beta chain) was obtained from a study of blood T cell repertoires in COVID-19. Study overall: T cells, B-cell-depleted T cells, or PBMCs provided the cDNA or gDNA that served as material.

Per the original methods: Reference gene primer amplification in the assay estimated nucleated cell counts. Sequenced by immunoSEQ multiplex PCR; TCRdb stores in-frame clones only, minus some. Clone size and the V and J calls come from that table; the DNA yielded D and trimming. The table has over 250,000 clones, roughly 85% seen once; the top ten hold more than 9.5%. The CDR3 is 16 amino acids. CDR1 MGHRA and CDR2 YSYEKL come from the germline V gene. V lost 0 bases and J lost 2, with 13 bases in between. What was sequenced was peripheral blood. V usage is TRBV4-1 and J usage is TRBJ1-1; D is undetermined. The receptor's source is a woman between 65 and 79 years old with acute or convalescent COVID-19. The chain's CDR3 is CASSQDTGIVNTEAFF. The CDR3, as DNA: TGCGCCAGCAGCCAAGATACGGGGATCGTCAACACTGAAGCTTTCTTT.